The sequence of this T cell receptor (beta chain) was determined in a study of T-cell memory formation after mild COVID-19. In the study overall: TCR clusters largely stayed donor specific.

The study, taken as a whole, reports: CD4+ contracting clones were mainly CM and EM; CD8+ ones, EMRA.

MiXCR was run by TCRdb on the 5' RACE reads, yielding one entry per CDR3 protein. This sample has roughly 220,000 distinct CDR3 sequences, with 9% to 10% found just once. CDR1 SGHDN and CDR2 FVKESK come from the germline V gene. Trimming cost V 0 bases and J 4 bases, with 6 bases left between them. The CDR3 contains 13 residues. This clonotype was seen many times. Its antigen is currently unknown. Sequencing was performed on PBMCs or a T cell subset sorted from them (not recorded which). The chain joins TRBV14 to TRBJ2-5; D unclear. This TCR was sampled from a man aged 18 to 29 who had mild COVID-19 (a few samples of this study predate the infection). Cell type and time point are not known. CDR3 sequence: CASSQDWGETQYF. The CDR3 coding sequence is TGTGCCAGCAGCCAAGATTGGGGAGAGACCCAGTACTTC.